This T cell receptor beta chain was sequenced for a study of cytomegalovirus exposure and HLA in healthy donors. The PCR used 60 Vbeta and 13 Jbeta primers. TCRdb's copy holds only in-frame clones and misses some; the assay was immunoSEQ multiplex PCR. The sample contains about 76,000 clones, roughly 82% of which appear only once. Germline trimming cut 4 bases from V and 7 bases from J; bases unmatched to any gene: 11. The germline gives CDR1 SGHDT, CDR2 YYEEEE. There are 15 residues in the CDR3. The sequenced sample was PBMCs. This receptor was taken from a male donor in good health and CMV-seropositive. The rearrangement links TRBV5-6 to TRBJ1-5; 7 bases are shared with TRBD1. The CDR3 region is CASSLLNRGLQPQHF. The CDR3 region has the DNA TGTGCCAGCAGCCTCCTCAACAGGGGCCTCCAGCCCCAGCATTTT.